This T cell receptor (beta chain) was observed in a study of blood T cell repertoires in COVID-19. Study summary: COVID-19 samples from acute and convalescent phases originated in the United States, Italy and Spain. The analysed material was cDNA or gDNA that came from T cells, B-cell-depleted T cells, or PBMCs.

Trimming pared 5 bases from V and 3 bases from J, leaving 4 bases between. CDR3 size: 12 residues. Germline assignment: CDR1 SEHNR and CDR2 FQNEAQ (reference sequence). Seattle's cohort entered during active infection and was followed longitudinally. Measured with immunoSEQ multiplex PCR; TCRdb has only the in-frame clones, and not every one. Of roughly 230,000 clones listed, 85% to 90% were seen once; the top ten hold 2.1%. The chain combines TRBV7-9 with TRBJ2-2; D unresolved. The source is a woman aged 60-75 years with COVID-19, enrolled during active disease. Source material: peripheral blood. Here the CDR3 reads CASSRDTGELFF. In nucleotides, the CDR3 is TGTGCCAGCAGCCGGGACACCGGGGAGCTGTTTTTT.